The following is a T cell receptor beta chain sequence with its context. Its recognized antigen is unknown. The record has no base qualities; no much larger clone is one base away. This specimen belongs to a study of T cell changes during pregnancy in multiple sclerosis (dated by TCRdb to the late 2010s). As for the study more broadly: The study looked at changes in the T cell repertoire across pregnancy in women with multiple sclerosis.

The library was produced with the immunoSEQ multiplex PCR assay. TCRdb re-hosts the immuneACCESS table, in-frame sequences only. Its copies lack some clones; in the studies checked, an unresolved V gene accounts for under half of them, and the cause for the rest is not known. For this sample the table gives tens of thousands of clones, of which approximately 94% were detected only once. Around 0.86% of the sample comes from the top ten. The CDR3 covers 15 residues, taking in both the cysteine and the phenylalanine. Only the CDR3 region is kept as DNA, spanning 45 bases read in frame from base 1. Looking up the germline V gene (reference sequence) yields CDR1 LNHDA and CDR2 SQIVND. The V and J ends are trimmed by 6 bases and 2 bases, leaving 14 bases between them.

The TCR comes from a female donor with multiple sclerosis, enrolled in a pregnancy study. Sample: peripheral blood, taken in the third trimester of pregnancy. This sequence uses TRBV19 and TRBJ2-1; no D gene call is confident. The CDR3 has the sequence CASREEQSPYNEQFF. The base sequence is TGTGCCAGTAGGGAAGAACAGTCACCCTACAATGAGCAGTTCTTC.